A selection of T cell receptor beta chains follows, all from one sample in a study of identical twins. A single record per CDR3 protein comes from TCRdb applying MiXCR to the 5' RACE reads. Among 400,000 to 500,000 distinct CDR3 sequences listed, around 18% were seen once. Sequencing was performed on naive T cells sorted from blood. Source of these receptors: a man between 50 and 59 years old in good health. Each CDR3 is given with its conserved first and last residue. Clone size is not always given. Where it is, it says once, few, many or a class for expanded clones.

clone_size | v_call | cdr3_length | cdr3_aa
few | TRBV4-3 | 13 | CASSQQSNEKLFF
. | TRBV20-1 | 12 | CSASRGKETQYF
. | TRBV19 | 16 | CASSFTTSGRSDTQYF
. | TRBV18 | 14 | CASSPPNFDTEAFF
. | TRBV20-1 | 13 | CSARTGGIYEQYF
many | TRBV27 | 15 | CASSPGGGRNYEQYF
many | TRBV5-1 | 16 | CASSVRGVGGGTEAFF
many | TRBV15 | 15 | CATSRDGQGVYEQYF
. | TRBV2 | 14 | CASSGPSANNEQFF
. | TRBV18 | 18 | CASSERTSGGATAETQYF
many | TRBV20-1 | 12 | CSGRGSGNTIYF
few | TRBV20-1 | 12 | CSARTGGTEAFF
many | TRBV4-2 | 17 | CASSQTAGVSSYNEQFF
. | TRBV13 | 18 | CASSLRIGRKSDLNEQFF
. | TRBV5-1 | 15 | CASSRRGPENTEAFF
many | TRBV7-2 | 16 | CASSRDSQNNNSPLHF
. | TRBV10-3 | 15 | CAISAEDYSNQPQHF
. | TRBV19 | 12 | CASRQERYGYTF
few | TRBV28 | 12 | CASSPYSTEAFF
many | TRBV5-1 | 12 | CASSLSRDEQYF
many | TRBV7-9 | 13 | CASSLSGWETQYF
few | TRBV21-1 | 15 | CASSKASGGYNEQFF
. | TRBV7-2 | 16 | CASSLGTSVYQETQYF
many | TRBV12-3/TRBV12-4 | 12 | CASSEGDLGAFF
few | TRBV4-1 | 15 | CASSPGTGGPYEQYF
few | TRBV28 | 16 | CASSWTGPSGANVLTF
few | TRBV7-2 | 15 | CASRNLAGGPDTQYF
. | TRBV18 | 15 | CASSPDRSSSYEQYF
few | TRBV12-3/TRBV12-4 | 17 | CASSLYAGGISTDTQYF
few | TRBV29-1 | 16 | CSVEDWRPGQGNEQFF
many | TRBV6-2/TRBV6-3 | 13 | CASSSDLSYEQYF
. | TRBV6-5 | 12 | CASSPAWSEQYF
. | TRBV21-1 | 14 | CASIGGGGHYEQYF
many | TRBV5-6 | 13 | CASSSYRGREQYF
many | TRBV7-2 | 19 | CASSLAFASGTGRAYEQYF
few | TRBV7-2 | 14 | CASSRGRAKNIQYF
few | TRBV27 | 14 | CASSSLGQHTEAFF
. | TRBV6-2/TRBV6-3 | 14 | CASSRRSSGNTIYF
. | TRBV4-2 | 15 | CASSQERGQGDEQYF
. | TRBV7-9 | 16 | CASSLPEGAGSTPLHF
. | TRBV25-1 | 14 | CASSLQGRKETQYF
. | TRBV6-5 | 15 | CASSYSAQGRYGYTF
. | TRBV2 | 16 | CASSEGLTRENTEAFF